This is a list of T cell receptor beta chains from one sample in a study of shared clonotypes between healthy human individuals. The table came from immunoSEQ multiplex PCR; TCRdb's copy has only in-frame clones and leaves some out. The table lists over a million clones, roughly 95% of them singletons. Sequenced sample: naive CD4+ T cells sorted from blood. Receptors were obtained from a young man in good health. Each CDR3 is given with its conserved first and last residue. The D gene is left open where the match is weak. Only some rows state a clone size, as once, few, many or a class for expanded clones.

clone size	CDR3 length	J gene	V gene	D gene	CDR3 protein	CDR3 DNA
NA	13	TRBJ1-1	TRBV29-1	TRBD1	CSVGDRGGTEAFF	TGCAGCGTTGGAGACAGGGGGGGCACTGAAGCTTTCTTT
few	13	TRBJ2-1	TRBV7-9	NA	CASSSPFPNEQFF	TGTGCCAGCAGCTCCCCGTTCCCCAATGAGCAGTTCTTC
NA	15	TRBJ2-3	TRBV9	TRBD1	CASSPRQGRTDTQYF	TGTGCCAGCAGCCCGCGACAGGGCCGCACAGATACGCAGTATTTT
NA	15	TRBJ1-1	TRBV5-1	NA	CASSLGRTLNTEAFF	TGCGCCAGCAGCTTGGGGCGGACCCTGAACACTGAAGCTTTCTTT
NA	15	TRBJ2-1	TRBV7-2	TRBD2	CASSSLAGGPGEQFF	TGTGCCAGCAGCTCACTAGCGGGAGGGCCGGGTGAGCAGTTCTTC
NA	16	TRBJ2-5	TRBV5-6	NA	CASSPLPGGERETQYF	TGTGCCAGCAGCCCTCTTCCCGGCGGAGAACGAGAGACCCAGTACTTC
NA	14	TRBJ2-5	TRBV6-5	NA	CASRRRGGDETQYF	TGTGCCAGCAGGCGGAGGGGAGGTGACGAGACCCAGTACTTC
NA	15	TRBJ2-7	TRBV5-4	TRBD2	CASSLALAGGAEQYF	TGTGCCAGCAGCTTGGCCCTAGCGGGAGGCGCCGAGCAGTACTTC
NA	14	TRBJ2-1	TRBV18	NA	CASSPRGEYNEQFF	TGTGCCAGCTCACCCCGGGGCGAATACAATGAGCAGTTCTTC
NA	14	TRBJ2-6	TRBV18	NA	CASSPSAGANVLTF	TGTGCCAGCTCCCCCAGTGCTGGGGCCAACGTCCTGACTTTC
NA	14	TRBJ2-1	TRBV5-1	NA	CASSDQFSYNEQFF	TGCGCCAGCAGCGACCAATTTTCCTACAATGAGCAGTTCTTC
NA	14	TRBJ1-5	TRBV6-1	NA	CASNLRQGRQPQHF	TGTGCCAGCAACCTCCGGCAGGGTAGGCAGCCCCAGCATTTT
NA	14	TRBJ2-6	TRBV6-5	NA	CASIGRVGANVLTF	TGTGCCAGCATTGGAAGGGTTGGGGCCAACGTCCTGACTTTC
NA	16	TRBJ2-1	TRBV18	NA	CASKHSIRDSPFWEFF	TGTGCCAGCAAACACAGTATCCGGGACTCCCCCTTCTGGGAGTTCTTC
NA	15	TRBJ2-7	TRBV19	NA	CASSIEVGPTPEQYF	TGTGCCAGTAGTATAGAGGTGGGGCCGACACCCGAGCAGTACTTC
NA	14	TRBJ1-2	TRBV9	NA	CASSPIGANYGYTF	TGTGCCAGCAGCCCGATCGGAGCTAACTATGGCTACACCTTC
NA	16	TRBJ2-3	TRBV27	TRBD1	CASSLRDRGSADTQYF	TGTGCCAGCAGTTTACGGGACAGGGGATCGGCAGATACGCAGTATTTT
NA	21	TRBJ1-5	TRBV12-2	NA	CASRLAGGEHRDLDSNQPQHF	TGTGCAAGTCGCTTAGCGGGGGGGGAGCACAGGGACCTTGATAGCAATCAGCCCCAGCATTTT
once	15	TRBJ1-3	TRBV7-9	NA	CASSFGRTSGNTIYF	TGTGCCAGCAGCTTCGGCCGTACCTCTGGAAACACCATATATTTT
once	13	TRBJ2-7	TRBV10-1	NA	CASSEQGTYEQYF	TGCGCCAGCAGTGAGCAGGGTACCTACGAGCAGTACTTC
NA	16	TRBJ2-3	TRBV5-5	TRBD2	CASSHASGLSTDTQYF	TGTGCCAGCAGCCACGCTAGCGGGCTAAGCACAGATACGCAGTATTTT
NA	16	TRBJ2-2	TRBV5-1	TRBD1	CASSLGSGTGNRELFF	TGCGCCAGCAGCTTGGGATCCGGGACAGGGAACCGGGAGCTGTTTTTT
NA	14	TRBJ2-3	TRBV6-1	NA	CASSERGRADTQYF	TGTGCCAGCAGTGAAAGGGGGAGGGCAGATACGCAGTATTTT
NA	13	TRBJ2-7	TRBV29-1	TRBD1	CSGGTGDAYEQYF	TGCAGCGGGGGGACAGGGGATGCCTACGAGCAGTACTTC
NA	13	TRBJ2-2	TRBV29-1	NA	CSVGESGTGELFF	TGCAGCGTTGGCGAGTCTGGCACCGGGGAGCTGTTTTTT
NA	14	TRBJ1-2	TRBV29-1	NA	CSHQARSAPLGYTF	TGCAGCCACCAGGCGAGGTCAGCACCACTCGGCTACACCTTC
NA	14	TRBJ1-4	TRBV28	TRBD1	CASKLDRVNEKLFF	TGTGCCAGCAAATTAGACAGGGTTAATGAAAAACTGTTTTTT
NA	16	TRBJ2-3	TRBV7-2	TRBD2	CASSLLAGGPSDTQYF	TGTGCCAGCAGCTTATTAGCGGGAGGGCCCTCAGATACGCAGTATTTT
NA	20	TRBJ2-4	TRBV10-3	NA	CAISERVIGRKSLAKNIQYF	TGTGCCATCAGTGAGAGGGTAATTGGCAGGAAGAGCTTAGCCAAAAACATTCAGTACTTC